This T cell receptor beta chain was documented in a study of T cell changes during pregnancy in multiple sclerosis. The assay was immunoSEQ multiplex PCR, and TCRdb's table has in-frame clones only and misses some. The table records 38,000 or so clones, around nine tenths of them present only once. The CDR3 is made up of 17 amino acids. Trimming removed 4 bases at V and 4 bases at J, with 21 bases between. The germline V gene has CDR1 SGHRS and CDR2 YFSETQ. J is TRBJ2-1 and V is TRBV5-1, with D possibly being TRBD1 (6 bases). The receptor's source is a female donor with multiple sclerosis, enrolled in a pregnancy study. The source was CD4+ T cells from peripheral blood mononuclear cells, collected in the third trimester of pregnancy. The CDR3 reads CASSDGGWRTEYNEQFF. The CDR3 nucleotides read TGCGCCAGCAGCGATGGCGGGTGGCGGACAGAATACAATGAGCAGTTCTTC.